This is a list of T cell receptor beta chains from one sample in a study of Ad26.COV2.S vaccination and SARS-CoV-2 variants. Data came from immunoSEQ multiplex PCR; TCRdb stores just in-frame clones and leaves some out. Among 350,000 to 450,000 clones listed, about 80% were seen once. The specimen comprised peripheral blood, sampled in a trial of Ad26.COV2.S vaccine versus placebo. The source of these receptors is a person aged 18-65 years who received the Ad26.COV2.S COVID-19 vaccine or a placebo. Each CDR3 is given with its conserved first and last residue. Each record gives: CDR3 DNA, CDR3 protein, clone size, D gene, V gene, J gene. A D gene is named only where the DNA matches it firmly. Only some rows state a clone size, as once, few, many or a class for expanded clones.

cdr3_nt: TGTGCCAGCAGTTACTCGACGGGAGGAATCTACGAGCAGTACTTC
cdr3_aa: CASSYSTGGIYEQYF
clone_size: many
d_call: TRBD2
v_call: TRBV6-5
j_call: TRBJ2-7

cdr3_nt: TGTGCCAGCAGCTTGGTGACTGCAGATACGCAGTATTTT
cdr3_aa: CASSLVTADTQYF
clone_size: -
d_call: -
v_call: TRBV7-3
j_call: TRBJ2-3

cdr3_nt: TGTGCCAGCAGCAAGGACAGGGTCTACGAGCAGTACTTC
cdr3_aa: CASSKDRVYEQYF
clone_size: -
d_call: TRBD1
v_call: TRBV7-2
j_call: TRBJ2-7

cdr3_nt: TGTGCTAGCACAGCAGCGGGTTTAACACAAGAGACCCAGTACTTC
cdr3_aa: CASTAAGLTQETQYF
clone_size: -
d_call: -
v_call: TRBV28
j_call: TRBJ2-5

cdr3_nt: TGTGCCAGCAGCTTAACGGGGGGGAGGACTTCCTCCAATGAGCAGTTCTTC
cdr3_aa: CASSLTGGRTSSNEQFF
clone_size: -
d_call: TRBD2
v_call: TRBV7-3
j_call: TRBJ2-1

cdr3_nt: TGTGCCAGCAGTGAGACTAGCGGGGCCTACGAGCAGTACTTC
cdr3_aa: CASSETSGAYEQYF
clone_size: once
d_call: TRBD2
v_call: TRBV6-1
j_call: TRBJ2-7

cdr3_nt: TGTGCCAGCAGTGGGACAGGATTGATCGAGCAGTACTTC
cdr3_aa: CASSGTGLIEQYF
clone_size: many
d_call: TRBD1
v_call: TRBV25-1
j_call: TRBJ2-7

cdr3_nt: TGCGCCAGCAGTGGACAGGGTTTTAACTATGGCTACACCTTC
cdr3_aa: CASSGQGFNYGYTF
clone_size: -
d_call: TRBD1
v_call: TRBV5-1
j_call: TRBJ1-2

cdr3_nt: TGTGCCAGCAGCCAAGGGGGGGTGTGGACTAACTATGGCTACACCTTC
cdr3_aa: CASSQGGVWTNYGYTF
clone_size: -
d_call: -
v_call: TRBV3-1/TRBV3-2
j_call: TRBJ1-2

cdr3_nt: TGTGCCAGCCTAGGACCTACGAGCTCCTACGAGCAGTACTTC
cdr3_aa: CASLGPTSSYEQYF
clone_size: -
d_call: -
v_call: TRBV6-5
j_call: TRBJ2-7

cdr3_nt: TGTGCCAGCAGCTGGGACAGGGGAGTGGGCTATGGCTACACCTTC
cdr3_aa: CASSWDRGVGYGYTF
clone_size: -
d_call: TRBD1
v_call: TRBV5-4
j_call: TRBJ1-2

cdr3_nt: TGTGCCAGCAGCCGAGGATGGGGAGACCGTGAAAAACTGTTTTTT
cdr3_aa: CASSRGWGDREKLFF
clone_size: -
d_call: -
v_call: TRBV3-1/TRBV3-2
j_call: TRBJ1-4

cdr3_nt: TGTGCCAGTATTCGCGAAACCGGTGGGCCGACTAGCGGGAAGCACGAGCAGTACTTC
cdr3_aa: CASIRETGGPTSGKHEQYF
clone_size: -
d_call: TRBD2
v_call: TRBV19
j_call: TRBJ2-7

cdr3_nt: TGTGCCAGCAGCCAAGGTACTAGGTTCGACGAGCAGTACTTC
cdr3_aa: CASSQGTRFDEQYF
clone_size: -
d_call: -
v_call: TRBV16
j_call: TRBJ2-7

cdr3_nt: TGTGCCACCGCCGGGATTTACACCGGGGAGCTGTTTTTT
cdr3_aa: CATAGIYTGELFF
clone_size: -
d_call: -
v_call: TRBV15
j_call: TRBJ2-2

cdr3_nt: TGTGCCAGCAGCGCTATCCAGGGGCGGAATTCACCCCTCCACTTT
cdr3_aa: CASSAIQGRNSPLHF
clone_size: -
d_call: -
v_call: TRBV9
j_call: TRBJ1-6